This entry lists 16 T cell receptor beta chains sequenced from one sample in a study of identifying expanded T cells in peripheral blood. Profiling relied on immunoSEQ multiplex PCR, and the TCRdb table lists in-frame clones only, not all of them. This sample yields tens of thousands of clones, of which 80% to 85% are seen a single time; roughly 21% belongs to the top ten. Sequenced input: blood. All receptors come from a person aged 18 to 75 in good health.

This clone appeared a single time. This rearrangement joins TRBV30 to TRBJ2-5, with 8 bases aligning to TRBD2. The CDR3 loop spans 15 amino acids. After removal of 2 bases from V and 2 bases from J, the junction contained 7 bases not matched to a gene. Germline V CDR1 and CDR2: GTSNPN, SVGIG (reference sequence). This chain's CDR3 is CAWSRLAGPQETQYF. For the CDR3, the DNA is TGTGCCTGGAGTCGGTTAGCGGGACCACAAGAGACCCAGTACTTC.

The chain uses TRBV28 and TRBJ2-7, with D maybe TRBD2 (7 bases). From germline, CDR1 is MDHEN and CDR2 SYDVKM. CDR3 length: 14 residues. Between the trimmed V and J ends, which lost 6 bases and 4 bases, there was a span of 16 bases. This chain's CDR3 is CASRGGGRTYEQYF. CDR3 sequence (DNA): TGTGCCAGCAGGGGGGGCGGGAGAACGTACGAGCAGTACTTC.

The CDR3 sequence: CASSPLRGSSYEQYF. The DNA for the CDR3 is TGTGCCAGCAGCCCCCTCAGGGGGTCCTCCTACGAGCAGTACTTC. The chain uses TRBV5-4 and TRBJ2-7, with 7 bases identical to TRBD1. The CDR3 extends over 15 amino acids. Unmatched junction bases numbered 7, after V lost 4 bases and J lost 0 bases. The germline V gene has CDR1 SGHNT and CDR2 YYREEE (reference sequence). The full variable domain, rest sourced from reference TRBV5-4 and TRBJ2-7, is ETGVTQSPTHLIKTRGQQVTLRCSSQSGHNTVSWYQQALGQGPQFIFQYYREEENGRGNFPPRFSGLQFPNYSSELNVNALELDDSALYLCASSPLRGSSYEQYFGPGTRLTVT.

The rearrangement links TRBV9 to TRBJ2-1, with TRBD2 as a possible D gene (7 bases). The V gene's germline CDR1 is SGDLS and CDR2 YYNGEE. V was clipped by 1 base and J by 5 bases, with 10 bases between them. The CDR3 is made up of 14 amino acids. As DNA, the CDR3 is TGTGCCAGCAGCGTAAGGGGGAGGGACAATGAGCAGTTCTTC. As protein: CASSVRGRDNEQFF.

V usage is TRBV30 and J usage is TRBJ1-1; D call uncertain. The V end lost 3 bases, the J end lost 1 base, and 6 bases lay between the germline ends. Germline CDR1 is GTSNPN and CDR2 is SVGIG (reference sequence). This CDR3 is built from 12 residues. CDR3 DNA sequence: TGTGCCTGGAGCCGAAGGAACACTGAAGCTTTCTTT. The encoded protein is CAWSRRNTEAFF.

This chain connects TRBV19 to TRBJ2-4, with 9 bases identical to TRBD1. The germline CDR1 and CDR2 sequences are LNHDA and SQIVND (reference sequence). The CDR3 has 15 residues. V was pared by 5 bases and J by 6 bases, with 8 bases of the junction left unmatched. Here the CDR3 DNA reads TGTGCCAGTAGTTCGGGACAGGGAAGCCTAAACATTCAGTACTTC. It is translated as CASSSGQGSLNIQYF.

J is TRBJ1-4 and V is TRBV7-9; D is unclear. This CDR3 comprises 13 residues. Germline CDR1 reads SEHNR; CDR2 reads FQNEAQ (reference sequence). V shed 1 base and J shed 4 bases, with 4 bases lying between them. The CDR3 coding sequence is TGTGCCAGCAGCTTAGACGGTAATGAAAAACTGTTTTTT. Translating gives CASSLDGNEKLFF. Complete variable domain (other parts from reference TRBV7-9 and TRBJ1-4): DTGVSQNPRHKITKRGQNVTFRCDPISEHNRLYWYRQTLGQGPEFLTYFQNEAQLEKSRLLSDRFSAERPKGSFSTLEIQRTEQGDSAMYLCASSLDGNEKLFFGSGTQLSVL.

The chain uses TRBV14 and TRBJ2-6; TRBD2 is a possible D gene (6 bases). The CDR3 totals 15 residues. CDR1 and CDR2 from the germline V gene are SGHDN and FVKESK. The V end lost 2 bases, the J end lost 2 bases, and 7 bases lay between the germline ends. The CDR3: CASSQWEAGANVLTF. The DNA of the CDR3 is TGTGCCAGCAGCCAATGGGAGGCTGGGGCCAACGTCCTGACTTTC.

This clone was observed a handful of times. The chain recombines TRBV30 with TRBJ2-3, with D perhaps TRBD1 or TRBD2 (5 bases each). The CDR3 loop spans 13 amino acids. Trimming shortened V by 3 bases and J by 2 bases, and 9 bases separated the two germline ends. In germline, CDR1 is GTSNPN, CDR2 SVGIG (reference sequence). CDR3 amino acids: CAWSPGTTDTQYF. In nucleotides, the CDR3 is TGTGCCTGGAGCCCGGGGACCACAGATACGCAGTATTTT. The full variable domain, in which reference TRBV30 and TRBJ2-3 provide the parts outside the CDR3, is SQTIHQWPATLVQPVGSPLSLECTVEGTSNPNLYWYRQAAGRGLQLLFYSVGIGQISSEVPQNLSASRPQDRQFILSSKKLLLSDSGFYLCAWSPGTTDTQYFGPGTRLTVL.

This chain joins TRBV28 and TRBJ2-1, with TRBD2 as a possible D gene (6 bases). With 2 bases removed from V and 5 bases from J, the gap between germline ends came to 13 bases. CDR1 and CDR2 (germline): MDHEN, SYDVKM. The CDR3 consists of 15 residues. This CDR3 reads CASSLPIGGHNEQFF. The CDR3 bases are TGTGCCAGCAGTTTACCCATCGGGGGACACAATGAGCAGTTCTTC.

The genes are TRBV14 and TRBJ1-2, with 7 bases lining up with TRBD1. Germline V gives CDR1 SGHDN, CDR2 FVKESK. The CDR3 totals 17 residues. V gave up 5 bases and J gave up 4 bases; unmatched junction bases: 16. The CDR3 reads CASSSTLRDSLSYGYTF. CDR3 bases: TGTGCCAGCAGCTCCACCCTTCGGGACAGTCTATCCTATGGCTACACCTTC.

The V gene is TRBV2, the J gene TRBJ2-7, with D unresolved. V lost 8 bases and J lost 0, with 14 bases in between. Germline V gene data show CDR1 as SNHLY and CDR2 as FYNNEI. CDR3 size: 14 residues. The CDR3 DNA is TGTGCCAGCGTAGACTTCCTCGGCTCCTACGAGCAGTACTTC. As protein: CASVDFLGSYEQYF.

CDR3 loop: CASSLGLRTDTQYF. The CDR3 coding sequence is TGTGCCAGCAGCTTAGGACTCCGCACAGATACGCAGTATTTT. V usage is TRBV13 and J usage is TRBJ2-3; no reliable D call. V dropped 0 bases and J dropped 1 base, with 5 bases sitting between them. Germline lookup yields CDR1 PRHDT and CDR2 FYEKMQ (reference sequence). The CDR3 loop spans 14 amino acids.

The rearrangement links TRBV15 to TRBJ2-3; either TRBD1 or TRBD2 may supply D (5 bases each). CDR3 length: 15 amino acids. Germline V CDR1 and CDR2: LNHNV, YYDKDF (reference sequence). V dropped 4 bases and J dropped 0 bases, with 11 bases sitting between them. Written as DNA, the CDR3 is TGTGCCACCAGCACCCGGGACCTCAGCACAGATACGCAGTATTTT. It translates to CATSTRDLSTDTQYF.

The chain employs TRBV28 and TRBJ2-1; D unclear. The CDR3 is made up of 14 amino acids. The V end lost 6 bases, the J end lost 0 bases, and 9 bases lay between the germline ends. Germline CDR1 MDHEN, CDR2 SYDVKM. CDR3 region: CASSPPSSYNEQFF. The CDR3 nucleotides read TGTGCCAGCAGCCCCCCGAGCTCCTACAATGAGCAGTTCTTC.

V usage is TRBV30 and J usage is TRBJ2-5; D gene uncertain. The CDR3 has 12 amino acids. Trimming took off 1 base at V and 3 bases at J, with 6 bases between the two ends. The germline V gene encodes CDR1 GTSNPN and CDR2 SVGIG (reference sequence). The CDR3 DNA is TGTGCCTGGAGTGGTCTAGAAGAGACCCAGTACTTC. As protein: CAWSGLEETQYF.